One sample yielded the 5 T cell receptor beta chains listed below, sequenced in a study of T cells expressing NK-cell markers. Reprocessing the 5' RACE reads, TCRdb reports a single entry for every CDR3 protein and omits DNA. The sample table sets out roughly 380,000 distinct CDR3 sequences. The sample taken for sequencing was blood T cells: a sorted CD56 or NKG2C T cell subset, CD4+ or CD8+ T cells, or bulk PBMC T cells (not recorded which). These receptors were taken from a man aged 18 to 69 in good health.

This chain connects TRBV3-1 to TRBJ2-2; TCRdb picks TRBD1, but there is no DNA to check that call. The CDR3 is 16 amino acids. In germline, CDR1 is LGHDT, CDR2 YNNKEL (reference sequence). The CDR3 is CASKPSGRPGAGELFF.

The chain links TRBV14 to TRBJ1-5; the D call of TRBD1 rests on TCRdb alone, since no DNA is present to check it. The CDR3 loop spans 16 amino acids. Germline CDR1 SGHDN, CDR2 FVKESK. Here the CDR3 reads CASTSGRRISNQPQHF. Using reference TRBV14 and TRBJ1-5 for the parts outside the CDR3, the full variable domain is EAGVTQFPSHSVIEKGQTVTLRCDPISGHDNLYWYRRVMGKEIKFLLHFVKESKQDESGMPNNRFLAERTGGTYSTLKVQPAELEDSGVYFCASTSGRRISNQPQHFGDGTRLSIL.

The rearrangement links TRBV7-8 to TRBJ2-3; lacking DNA, the TRBD1 call made by TCRdb goes unchecked. CDR3 length: 16 residues. Germline loops: CDR1 SGHVS, CDR2 FQNEAQ. CDR3 in amino acids: CASSLPPRGGSDTQYF.

The chain has TRBV11-2 and TRBJ2-7; no DNA is available, so the TRBD1 call from TCRdb remains unchecked. In germline, CDR1 is SGHAT, CDR2 FQNNGV. There are 20 residues in the CDR3. This chain's CDR3 is CASSSSRTGTAGISSYEQYF.

The V call is TRBV27, the J call TRBJ2-7; TCRdb proposes TRBD1, but this gene call is untestable without DNA. This CDR3 has 14 residues. Germline lookup yields CDR1 MNHEY and CDR2 SMNVEV (reference sequence). This chain's CDR3 is CASSPTGGRYEQYF.